One sample yielded the 27 T cell receptor beta chains listed below, sequenced in a study of Tregs in tolerant kidney transplant recipients. Measured with immunoSEQ multiplex PCR; TCRdb has only the in-frame clones, and not every one. Of roughly 50,000 clones in the sample, over 85% were seen once. Mixed chimerism was transient after nonmyeloablative marrow transplants from related graft donors. Material: CD8+ T cells from blood (PBMCs), obtained 12 months after the transplant. The receptors derive from a human patient who received a combined kidney and bone marrow transplant. Some T cells may be supplied by the graft donor.

As for this clone: This is likely a read error, given that the CDR3 carries no conserved phenylalanine or tryptophan at its end. This chain connects TRBV29-1 to TRBJ2-7, with TRBD1 as a possible D gene (5 bases). V was trimmed by 4 bases and J by 0 bases, leaving 10 bases between them. The CDR3 loop spans 13 amino acids. Germline-derived CDR1 and CDR2 are SQVTM and ANQGSEA. The CDR3 reads CSVVRTNSYEQYL. As DNA, the CDR3 is TGCAGCGTTGTTAGGACAAACTCCTACGAGCAGTACCTC.

V gene TRBV4-1 combines with J gene TRBJ2-5; no definite D call. The J call is in doubt because the DNA end fits TRBJ2-7 better. This CDR3 is 13 amino acids long. Germline values: CDR1 MGHRA, CDR2 YSYEKL. In DNA form, the CDR3 reads TGCGCCAGCAGCCAAGCCCAACCCTACGAGCAGTACTTC. It yields the protein CASSQAQPYEQYF.

Notes on this clone: This sample includes further DNA sequences coding for the same CDR3. CDR3 protein: CASSRGPGANVLTF. The CDR3, as DNA: TGTGCCAGTAGCAGAGGGCCCGGGGCCAACGTCCTGACTTTC. The V gene is TRBV28, the J gene TRBJ2-6, with TRBD2 as a possible D gene (5 bases). Germline assignment: CDR1 MDHEN and CDR2 SYDVKM. The CDR3 has 14 residues. Trimming took 9 bases from V and 4 from J, leaving 13 bases between them. Looking up the rest from reference TRBV28 and TRBJ2-6 gives the full variable domain: DVKVTQSSRYLVKRTGEKVFLECVQDMDHENMFWYRQDPGLGLRLIYFSYDVKMKEKGDIPEGYSVSREKKERFSLILESASTNQTSMYLCASSRGPGANVLTFGAGSRLTVL.

The gene calls are TRBV2 and TRBJ2-7; D possibly corresponds to TRBD2 (6 bases). V lost 8 bases and J lost 4, with 21 bases in between. CDR1 is SNHLY, CDR2 FYNNEI, per germline. The CDR3 loop spans 15 amino acids. Here the CDR3 reads CASADIGQGGYEQYF. CDR3 coding DNA: TGTGCCAGCGCGGACATAGGGCAGGGAGGTTACGAGCAGTACTTC. Full variable domain (outside the CDR3, taken from reference TRBV2 and TRBJ2-7): EPEVTQTPSHQVTQMGQEVILRCVPISNHLYFYWYRQILGQKVEFLVSFYNNEISEKSEIFDDQFSVERPDGSNFTLKIRSTKLEDSAMYFCASADIGQGGYEQYFGPGTRLTVT.

J is TRBJ1-5 and V is TRBV5-6; D remains unclear. From germline, CDR1 is SGHDT and CDR2 YYEEEE. V was trimmed by 0 bases and J by 2 bases, leaving 6 bases between them. This CDR3 is built from 14 residues. The CDR3: CASSLGLGNQPQHF. DNA of the CDR3: TGTGCCAGCAGCTTGGGCTTAGGCAATCAGCCCCAGCATTTT.

The V gene is TRBV11-1, the J gene TRBJ2-7, with D possibly being TRBD2 (5 bases). Germline V gives CDR1 SGHAT, CDR2 FQDESV (reference sequence). This CDR3 is 14 amino acids long. Deletions cut 0 bases from V and 3 bases from J, with 9 bases between. The CDR3 loop reads CASSLALGSYEQYF. In DNA form, the CDR3 reads TGTGCCAGCAGCTTAGCTCTAGGGAGCTACGAGCAGTACTTC.

V gene TRBV7-8 combines with J gene TRBJ2-1, with D maybe TRBD2 (6 bases). CDR3 length: 15 residues. Trimming took off 8 bases at V and 8 bases at J, with 22 bases between the two ends. CDR1 and CDR2 from the germline V gene are SGHVS and FQNEAQ. The CDR3 region is CASRHGPGGYDEQFF. Here the CDR3 DNA reads TGTGCCAGCCGACACGGGCCAGGAGGGTACGATGAGCAGTTCTTC. The variable domain in full, with the rest retrieved from reference TRBV7-8 and TRBJ2-1, is GAGVSQSPRYKVAKRGQDVALRCDPISGHVSLFWYQQALGQGPEFLTYFQNEAQLDKSGLPSDRFFAERPEGSVSTLKIQRTQQEDSAVYLCASRHGPGGYDEQFFGPGTRLTVL.

V gene TRBV5-6 combines with J gene TRBJ2-5, with TRBD2 identical over 9 bases. The CDR3 runs to 14 residues. V was clipped by 4 bases and J by 1 base; unmatched bases: 2. Germline V gene data show CDR1 as SGHDT and CDR2 as YYEEEE. The CDR3 region is CASSPTSGQETQYF. In DNA form, the CDR3 reads TGTGCCAGCAGCCCGACTAGCGGCCAAGAGACCCAGTACTTC. The variable domain in full, completed from reference TRBV5-6 and TRBJ2-5, reads DAGVTQSPTHLIKTRGQQVTLRCSPKSGHDTVSWYQQALGQGPQFIFQYYEEEERQRGNFPDRFSGHQFPNYSSELNVNALLLGDSALYLCASSPTSGQETQYFGPGTRLLVL.

The chain recombines TRBV29-1 with TRBJ1-2, with 8 bases fitting TRBD1. Germline V gives CDR1 SQVTM, CDR2 ANQGSEA. The CDR3 extends over 13 amino acids. V gave up 3 bases and J gave up 0 bases; unmatched junction bases: 0. CDR3 region: CSVDRGPNYGYTF. The CDR3 coding sequence is TGCAGCGTTGACAGGGGGCCTAACTATGGCTACACCTTC. Supplemented by reference TRBV29-1 and TRBJ1-2, the full variable domain reads SAVISQKPSRDICQRGTSLTIQCQVDSQVTMMFWYRQQPGQSLTLIATANQGSEATYESGFVIDKFPISRPNLTFSTLTVSNMSPEDSSIYLCSVDRGPNYGYTFGSGTRLTVV.

This clone was recorded only once. The gene calls are TRBV11-1 and TRBJ1-1; D not certain. Germline V gene sequence: CDR1 SGHAT, CDR2 FQDESV (reference sequence). CDR3 size: 14 residues. With 8 bases removed from V and 0 bases from J, the gap between germline ends came to 13 bases. CDR3 in amino acids: CASGWLGVNTEAFF. The CDR3, as DNA: TGTGCCAGCGGATGGCTGGGAGTGAACACTGAAGCTTTCTTT.

This clone was detected only once. This specimen includes other DNA sequences encoding the same CDR3. J is TRBJ1-6 and V is TRBV7-5; the DNA was not used to check the table's D call, TRBD1. TRBV7-5 is given as a pseudogene. The CDR3 is 15 amino acids. The CDR3 sequence: CVRSTRQGENSPLHF. CDR3 nucleotide sequence: TGTGTCAGAAGCACGCGACAGGGTGAAAATTCACCCCTCCACTTT.

V and J are TRBV5-1 and TRBJ2-7; the match to TRBD2 covers 10 bases. The CDR3 totals 15 residues. After removal of 3 bases from V and 2 bases from J, the junction contained 5 bases not matched to a gene. Looked up from germline, CDR1 is SGHRS and CDR2 is YFSETQ. CDR3 sequence reads: CASSSAGLATYEQYF. CDR3 DNA sequence: TGCGCCAGCAGCTCGGCGGGACTAGCGACCTACGAGCAGTACTTC.

Notes on this clone: The same CDR3 arises from other DNA sequences in this sample as well. The rearrangement uses TRBV13 and TRBJ2-1; TRBD2 aligns across 7 bases. This CDR3 is built from 15 residues. V was pared by 1 base and J by 4 bases, with 4 bases of the junction left unmatched. Germline V gene lookup returns CDR1 PRHDT and CDR2 FYEKMQ (reference sequence). The CDR3, as DNA: TGTGCCAGCAGCTTAGCGGGAGGTTCGTACAATGAGCAGTTCTTC. As protein: CASSLAGGSYNEQFF.

The chain recombines TRBV11-2 with TRBJ2-7, with D possibly being TRBD1 (5 bases). The germline V gene has CDR1 SGHAT and CDR2 FQNNGV. This CDR3 is 15 amino acids long. The V and J ends lost 7 bases and 2 bases respectively, with 18 bases between them. The CDR3 region is CASKVWKDTPYEQYF. In DNA, the CDR3 is TGTGCCAGCAAAGTTTGGAAGGACACCCCCTACGAGCAGTACTTC. The variable domain in full, completed from reference TRBV11-2 and TRBJ2-7, reads EAGVAQSPRYKIIEKRQSVAFWCNPISGHATLYWYQQILGQGPKLLIQFQNNGVVDDSQLPKDRFSAERLKGVDSTLKIQPAKLEDSAVYLCASKVWKDTPYEQYFGPGTRLTVT.

CDR3 sequence (DNA): TGTGCCAGCAGTTTACTAGGGGCCTCTGGAAACACCATATATTTT. As protein: CASSLLGASGNTIYF. This chain uses TRBV27 with TRBJ1-3, with D maybe TRBD1 (5 bases). Trimming stripped 2 bases from V and 0 bases from J, with 8 bases between. The CDR3 covers 15 residues. In germline, CDR1 is MNHEY, CDR2 SMNVEV (reference sequence).

V is TRBV13 and J is TRBJ2-7; 16 nucleotides agree with TRBD2. V shed 8 bases and J 9 bases; nucleotides not matched to a gene: 10. The CDR3 has 15 amino acids. CDR1 is PRHDT, CDR2 FYEKMQ, per germline (reference sequence). The CDR3 coding sequence is TGTGCCAGCGGCTCCGGGACTAGCGGGAGGGTCGGGCAGTACTTC. Protein: CASGSGTSGRVGQYF.

The chain uses TRBV19 and TRBJ1-2, with a tentative D call TRBD1 (6 bases). The CDR3 is made up of 14 amino acids. From germline, CDR1 is LNHDA and CDR2 SQIVND (reference sequence). V lost 3 bases and J lost 4, with 12 bases in between. CDR3 sequence (DNA): TGTGCCAGTAGTATGGGGGCCACTCTCTATGGCTACACCTTC. Its protein is CASSMGATLYGYTF.

The rearrangement links TRBV6-6 to TRBJ1-6; 12 bases map to TRBD1. The CDR3 loop spans 13 amino acids. Germline CDR1 is MNHNY and CDR2 is SVGAGI (reference sequence). The J segment lost 9 bases and the V segment lost 6 bases, leaving 0 bases of the junction unmatched. Here the CDR3 DNA reads TGTGCCAGCAGGGGACAGGGGGCTTCACCCCTCCACTTT. Protein product: CASRGQGASPLHF.

The rearrangement links TRBV28 to TRBJ2-1; 9 bases align to TRBD1. With 5 bases clipped from V and 4 bases from J, the junction kept 3 bases outside the gene matches. The CDR3 extends over 14 amino acids. Germline V gives CDR1 MDHEN, CDR2 SYDVKM. CDR3 DNA: TGTGCCAGCAGTCACGGACAGGGGTACAATGAGCAGTTCTTC. This translates into CASSHGQGYNEQFF.

CDR3 protein: CASSSQQGANEKLFF. As DNA, the CDR3 is TGTGCCAGCAGCTCTCAACAGGGGGCTAATGAAAAACTGTTTTTT. The chain couples TRBV7-9 to TRBJ1-4; 8 bases align to TRBD1. J gave up 3 bases and V 4 bases, and 4 bases lay outside the gene matches. From germline, CDR1 is SEHNR and CDR2 FQNEAQ (reference sequence). The CDR3 covers 15 residues.

This chain joins TRBV6-5 and TRBJ2-7, with 7 bases identical to TRBD1. CDR1 and CDR2 (germline): MNHEY, SVGAGI. V dropped 0 bases and J dropped 0; count of bases not matched to a gene: 5. The CDR3 contains 16 residues. CDR3: CASSYSTGALSYEQYF. In DNA form, the CDR3 reads TGTGCCAGCAGTTACTCTACAGGGGCCCTCTCCTACGAGCAGTACTTC.

In its sample, this clone was seen a few times. The chain has TRBV15 and TRBJ2-5; the D is unclear. V was pared by 6 bases and J by 5 bases, with 10 bases between. This CDR3 comprises 12 residues. Germline V gene lookup returns CDR1 LNHNV and CDR2 YYDKDF (reference sequence). The CDR3 loop reads CATRSLGETQYF. The CDR3 region has the DNA TGTGCCACCAGGTCCCTCGGGGAGACCCAGTACTTC.

The gene calls are TRBV5-4 and TRBJ1-2; D is unclear. CDR1 and CDR2 from the germline V gene are SGHNT and YYREEE (reference sequence). This CDR3 region has 17 residues. With 2 bases removed from V and 3 bases from J, the gap between germline ends came to 20 bases. The DNA for the CDR3 is TGTGCCAGCAGCTTTGGACCCCTCGGAGGGCCCCACTATGGCTACACCTTC. Protein product: CASSFGPLGGPHYGYTF.

The chain combines TRBV18 with TRBJ1-2, with 9 bases aligning to TRBD1. Germline CDR1 KGHSH, CDR2 LQKENI. The CDR3 consists of 15 residues. Losses at the gene ends were 4 bases for V and 4 bases for J; bases not matched to a gene: 7. CDR3 bases: TGTGCCAGCTCACTAACAGGGGGCGCGGGCTATGGCTACACCTTC. It specifies CASSLTGGAGYGYTF.

The V gene is TRBV19, the J gene TRBJ2-7, with 9 positions matching TRBD1. Germline V gene sequence: CDR1 LNHDA, CDR2 SQIVND (reference sequence). V lost 6 bases, J lost 6 bases, and 6 bases stayed unmatched. This CDR3 region has 13 residues. The CDR3 nucleotides are TGTGCCAGTAGAGCACAGGGGGCAGTCGAGCAGTACTTC. It yields the protein CASRAQGAVEQYF. The complete variable domain, with remaining parts taken from reference TRBV19 and TRBJ2-7, reads DGGITQSPKYLFRKEGQNVTLSCEQNLNHDAMYWYRQDPGQGLRLIYYSQIVNDFQKGDIAEGYSVSREKKESFPLTVTSAQKNPTAFYLCASRAQGAVEQYFGPGTRLTVT.

The J gene is TRBJ2-1, the V gene TRBV19; 8 bases match TRBD1. The CDR3 extends over 14 amino acids. The V gene's germline CDR1 is LNHDA and CDR2 SQIVND (reference sequence). The J segment lost 6 bases and the V segment lost 7 bases, leaving 8 bases of the junction unmatched. The CDR3 DNA reads as TGTGCCAGTAAGGAGACAGGGGTTGGCAATGAGCAGTTCTTC. It encodes CASKETGVGNEQFF.

In this sample, this clone turned up once. V is TRBV6-5 and J is TRBJ1-2; 9 bases map to TRBD1. J gave up 4 bases and V 0 bases, and 3 bases lay outside the gene matches. CDR3 length equals 15 residues. Germline-derived CDR1 and CDR2 are MNHEY and SVGAGI. The CDR3 bases are TGTGCCAGCAGTTACTCCGGGACAGGGTTCTATGGCTACACCTTC. Translating gives CASSYSGTGFYGYTF.